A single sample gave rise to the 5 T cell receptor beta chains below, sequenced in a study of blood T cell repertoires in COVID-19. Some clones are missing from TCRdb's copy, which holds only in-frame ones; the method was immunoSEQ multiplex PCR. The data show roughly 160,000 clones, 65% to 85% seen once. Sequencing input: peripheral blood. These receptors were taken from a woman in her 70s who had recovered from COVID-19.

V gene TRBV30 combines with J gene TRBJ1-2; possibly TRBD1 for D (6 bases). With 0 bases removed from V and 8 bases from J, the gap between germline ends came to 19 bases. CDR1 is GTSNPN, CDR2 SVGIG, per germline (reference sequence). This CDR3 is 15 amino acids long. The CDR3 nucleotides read TGTGCCTGGAGTGTACGCAGGGGCCTCCCCTGGGGCTACACCTTC. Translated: CAWSVRRGLPWGYTF.

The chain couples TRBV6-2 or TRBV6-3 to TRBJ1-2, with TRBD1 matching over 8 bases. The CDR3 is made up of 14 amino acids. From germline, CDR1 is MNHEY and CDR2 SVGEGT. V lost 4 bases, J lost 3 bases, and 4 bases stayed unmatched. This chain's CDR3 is CASSFQGADYGYTF. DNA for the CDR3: TGTGCCAGCAGTTTCCAGGGGGCGGACTATGGCTACACCTTC.

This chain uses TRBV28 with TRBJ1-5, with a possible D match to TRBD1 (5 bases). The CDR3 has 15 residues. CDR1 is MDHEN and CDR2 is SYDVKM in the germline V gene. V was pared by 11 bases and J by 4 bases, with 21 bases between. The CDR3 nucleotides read TGTGCCTCTCCGGGGGAGGCAGGGCCGAATCAGCCCCAGCATTTT. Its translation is CASPGEAGPNQPQHF.

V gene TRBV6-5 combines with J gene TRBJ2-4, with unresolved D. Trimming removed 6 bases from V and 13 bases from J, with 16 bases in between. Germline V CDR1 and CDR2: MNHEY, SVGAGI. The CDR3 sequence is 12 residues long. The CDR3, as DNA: TGTGCCAGCAGCCGAACCCCTTGGCCCCAGTACTTC. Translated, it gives CASSRTPWPQYF.

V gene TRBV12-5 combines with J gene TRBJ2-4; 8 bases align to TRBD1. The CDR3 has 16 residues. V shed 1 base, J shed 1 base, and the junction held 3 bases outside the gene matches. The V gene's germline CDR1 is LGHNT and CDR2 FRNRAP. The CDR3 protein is CASGLAWDRAKNIQYF. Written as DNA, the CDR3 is TGTGCTAGTGGTTTGGCCTGGGACAGGGCCAAAAACATTCAGTACTTC.